This T cell receptor (beta chain) was captured by sequencing in a study of OX40 agonist ivuxolimab in advanced cancers. The protocol was immunoSEQ multiplex PCR, while the TCRdb copy is restricted to in-frame clones and leaves out a portion. The sample has 15,000 to 20,000 clones, 70% to 90% seen once. This TCR derives from an adult with an advanced solid tumor such as melanoma, head and neck, liver or kidney cancer. Source: CD4+ or CD8+ T cells sorted from blood, taken in a trial of the OX40 agonist ivuxolimab.

For the CDR3, the DNA is TGTGCCAGCAGCCTGGGAGGTTCCTACAATGAGCAGTTCTTC. Its translation is CASSLGGSYNEQFF. J is TRBJ2-1 and V is TRBV27, with D perhaps TRBD2 (6 bases). Trimming removed 6 bases at V and 1 base at J, with 10 bases between. The CDR3 runs to 14 residues. CDR1 is MNHEY, CDR2 SMNVEV, per germline (reference sequence).